The rows below give T cell receptor beta chains drawn from one sample of a study of cytomegalovirus exposure and HLA in healthy donors. TCRdb's copy holds only in-frame clones and misses some; the assay was immunoSEQ multiplex PCR. The sample includes approximately 130,000 clones, over 60% of them seen just once. Sequencing was carried out using PBMCs. These receptors all stem from a man aged 25-40 years in good health and CMV-seronegative. The CDR3 runs from the conserved cysteine through the conserved F or W. Fields, in order: V gene, J gene, clone size, D gene, CDR3 DNA, CDR3 protein. D genes are given only for firm matches. Size values are once, few and many counts, or a class for expanded clones, and some rows have none.

>TRBV2|TRBJ1-2|.|.
TGTGCCAGCACCTACTCGCCGGGGGGAGGCTACACCTTC
CASTYSPGGGYTF
>TRBV4-2|TRBJ2-7|.|.
TGTGCCAGCGGTGGGGAGGCCTACGAGCAGTACTTC
CASGGEAYEQYF
>TRBV6-5|TRBJ1-2|.|TRBD1
TGTGCCAGCAGAAGGGGACAGGGGGACTATGGCTACACCTTC
CASRRGQGDYGYTF
>TRBV5-1|TRBJ2-4|.|.
TGCGCCAGCAGCCCATTGGACACCGTCACGATTAAAAACATTCAGTACTTC
CASSPLDTVTIKNIQYF
>TRBV5-6|TRBJ1-6|.|.
TGTGCCAGCAGCTTGGTTGACAGGTCGAGATCACCCCTCCACTTT
CASSLVDRSRSPLHF
>TRBV10-3|TRBJ1-4|.|TRBD1
TGTGCCATCAGTGAGTCCCCGACAGGGGTGTCTAATGAAAAACTGTTTTTT
CAISESPTGVSNEKLFF
>TRBV27|TRBJ1-1|.|.
TGTGCCAGCAGACCCACACCATTGAACACTGAAGCTTTCTTT
CASRPTPLNTEAFF
>TRBV20-1|TRBJ2-7|.|.
TGCAGTGCTAGAGAGCGCGGCGAGCAGTACTTC
CSARERGEQYF
>TRBV25-1|TRBJ1-2|.|.
TGTGCCAGCAGTGAAAGGAACAGGGACGGAAACTATGGCTACACCTTC
CASSERNRDGNYGYTF
>TRBV5-1|TRBJ2-2|.|TRBD2
TGCGCCAGCAGCTACTTAGTCAGCGGGACCAACACCGGGGAGCTGTTTTTT
CASSYLVSGTNTGELFF
>TRBV7-2|TRBJ2-1|.|.
TGTGCCAGCAGCTCCACAGGGTTTGAGCAGTTCTTC
CASSSTGFEQFF
>TRBV5-4|TRBJ2-6|.|.
TGTGCCAGCAGGACAATTCTTACGAGCTCTGGGGCCAACGTCCTGACTTTC
CASRTILTSSGANVLTF
>TRBV7-2|TRBJ1-3|once|.
TGTGCCAGCACCCCTGGGGGGGGCCTCGTTGGAAACACCATATATTTT
CASTPGGGLVGNTIYF
>TRBV30|TRBJ2-7|once|.
TGTGCCTGGAGTGCTCGACCTTTGGGCCGCGCAACTGAGCAGTACTTC
CAWSARPLGRATEQYF
>TRBV30|TRBJ2-7|.|.
TGTGCCTGGAATAATGCTAACTACGAGCAGTACTTC
CAWNNANYEQYF
>TRBV6-1|TRBJ1-2|.|.
TGTGCCAACAGTGCTACAACAGCTAACTATGGCTACACCTTC
CANSATTANYGYTF
>TRBV7-9|TRBJ1-5|.|.
TGTGCCAGCAGCTTAGTTGGGCGATATAGCAATCAGCCCCAGCATTTT
CASSLVGRYSNQPQHF
>TRBV29-1|TRBJ2-1|.|TRBD1
TGCAGCGTTGAGGACAGGGTCTCCTACAATGAGCAGTTCTTC
CSVEDRVSYNEQFF
>TRBV5-1|TRBJ1-4|.|TRBD1
TGCGCCAGCAGCCAAGACTACAGGGGTGAAAAACTGTTTTTT
CASSQDYRGEKLFF
>TRBV5-1|TRBJ1-1|.|.
TGCGCCAGCAGCTCCCCTTTAGGACAGACGAACACTGAAGCTTTCTTT
CASSSPLGQTNTEAFF
>TRBV9|TRBJ2-3|.|.
TGTGCCAGCAGCGTGGGCAGGGGTTTGTTTACAGATACGCAGTATTTT
CASSVGRGLFTDTQYF
>TRBV29-1|TRBJ1-1|once|TRBD1
TGCAGCGTTCCGGGACAGGGATTCACTGAAGCTTTCTTT
CSVPGQGFTEAFF
>TRBV6-1|TRBJ1-1|.|.
TGTGCCAGCACCCCTGTGGGAGGGTCGGGCACTGAAGCTTTCTTT
CASTPVGGSGTEAFF
>TRBV2|TRBJ2-2|.|TRBD1
TGTGCCAGCAAGGGGACAGCCTCGAACACCGGGGAGCTGTTTTTT
CASKGTASNTGELFF
>TRBV27|TRBJ1-3|.|.
TGTGCCAGCAGGGACACCTCTGGAAACACCATATATTTT
CASRDTSGNTIYF
>TRBV19|TRBJ1-1|.|.
TGTGCCAGTAGTATAGATGCTCGGGGGGCCAAGAAGGAAGCTTTCTTT
CASSIDARGAKKEAFF
>TRBV12-5|TRBJ2-3|.|TRBD2
TGTGCTAGTGGTCTGGGACTAGCGGGAGGCCGCAACACAGATACGCAGTATTTT
CASGLGLAGGRNTDTQYF
>TRBV2|TRBJ1-6|.|TRBD1
TGTGCCAGGGCGGTACAGGGACAGGGGGTTCGATCACCCCTCCACTTT
CARAVQGQGVRSPLHF
>TRBV5-4|TRBJ2-7|.|.
TGTGCCAGCAGCTTCCGAGGGTTCGAGCAGTACTTC
CASSFRGFEQYF
>TRBV27|TRBJ1-1|.|.
TGTGCCAGCAGCCAGGGCAACGGGGCTTTCTTT
CASSQGNGAFF
>TRBV11-2|TRBJ2-2|.|.
TGTGCCAGCAAAGTTGAAGGGGTGCCCGGGGAGCTGTTTTTT
CASKVEGVPGELFF
>TRBV6-1|TRBJ1-5|.|.
TGTGCCAGCAGTGAAGTACAGATCAATCAGCCCCAGCATTTT
CASSEVQINQPQHF
>TRBV5-1|TRBJ1-3|.|.
TGCGCCAGCAGCGGAGGGCAGCTGAGCTCTGGAAACACCATATATTTT
CASSGGQLSSGNTIYF
>TRBV27|TRBJ2-7|.|TRBD2
TGTGCCAGCAGTTTACTCGGGGGGGCATCCGAGCAGTACTTC
CASSLLGGASEQYF
>TRBV4-2|TRBJ2-5|.|TRBD2
TGTGCCAGCAGCCAAAGACTAGCGGGGTACCAAGAGACCCAGTACTTC
CASSQRLAGYQETQYF
>TRBV5-6|TRBJ1-1|.|TRBD1
TGTGCCAGCAGCCGGAAGTTATGGCAGGGGGGCACTGAAGCTTTCTTT
CASSRKLWQGGTEAFF
>TRBV28|TRBJ2-7|.|.
TGTGCCAGCAGTTCACCGGGACACGATACCTACGAGCAGTACTTC
CASSSPGHDTYEQYF
>TRBV7-9|TRBJ2-3|.|.
TGTGCCATCTACCAAGGAGGGTATAACACAGATACGCAGTATTTT
CAIYQGGYNTDTQYF
>TRBV10-3|TRBJ1-2|few|TRBD1
TGTGCCATCAGTGGGGGGACAGGGAACTATGGCTACACCTTC
CAISGGTGNYGYTF
>TRBV9|TRBJ2-3|.|.
TGTGCCAGCAGTAAAGACGGGGAAAGATCCACAGATACGCAGTATTTT
CASSKDGERSTDTQYF
>TRBV19|TRBJ2-1|.|.
TGTGCCAGTAGTGCGGACTGGGCCTACAATGAGCAGTTCTTC
CASSADWAYNEQFF
>TRBV5-4|TRBJ2-2|.|TRBD1
TGTGCCAGCAGCTTGGGGGGACAGCTCGGAACCGGGGAGCTGTTTTTT
CASSLGGQLGTGELFF
>TRBV4-3|TRBJ1-6|.|TRBD1
TGCGCCAGCAGCCATGCCAGGGGGCTCGATTATAATTCACCCCTCCACTTT
CASSHARGLDYNSPLHF
>TRBV28|TRBJ2-5|once|TRBD2
TGTGCCAGCAGTTCGTTATCGACTAGCGGGGGGGAGACCCAGTACTTC
CASSSLSTSGGETQYF
>TRBV28|TRBJ1-3|.|.
TGTGCCAGCAAAAGTGGGGGGAGCTCTGGAAACACCATATATTTT
CASKSGGSSGNTIYF
>TRBV6-1|TRBJ1-4|.|.
TGTGCCAGCAGTGCGGGTTTTAATGAAAAACTGTTTTTT
CASSAGFNEKLFF
>TRBV6-4|TRBJ1-2|.|.
TGTGCCAGCAGTCGAGGCCAGGGTAACTATGGCTACACCTTC
CASSRGQGNYGYTF
>TRBV28|TRBJ2-3|.|.
TGTGCCAGCAGTCCGGACTATTTCACAGATACGCAGTATTTT
CASSPDYFTDTQYF
>TRBV5-1|TRBJ1-5|.|TRBD1
TGCGCCAGCAGTCCGACAGGGATGGGTCAGCCCCAGCATTTT
CASSPTGMGQPQHF
>TRBV5-4|TRBJ1-1|.|.
TGTGCCAGCAGCCCATTGAACACTGAAGCTTTCTTT
CASSPLNTEAFF
>TRBV27|TRBJ2-3|.|TRBD2
TGTGCCAGCATAGCGGGACACACAGATACGCAGTATTTT
CASIAGHTDTQYF
>TRBV27|TRBJ1-1|.|TRBD1
TGTGCCTGTCGACTGGGACAGCAGAACACTGAAGCTTTCTTT
CACRLGQQNTEAFF
>TRBV28|TRBJ2-5|once|TRBD1
TGCGCCAGCAGGTCCCCTCGACCGGGACAGGGGCACTTC
CASRSPRPGQGHF